This paragraph covers one T cell receptor beta chain sequence. This record comes from a study of T cell changes during pregnancy in multiple sclerosis. The CDR3 runs to 13 residues. CDR1 is KGHSH, CDR2 LQKENI, per germline. Trimming pared 0 bases from V and 8 bases from J, leaving 10 bases between. Using immunoSEQ multiplex PCR, the repertoire was profiled, and TCRdb retains in-frame clones only, with some absent. The sample holds about 69,000 clones, over 75% seen once. This specimen consisted of CD4+ T cells from peripheral blood mononuclear cells, obtained in the third trimester of pregnancy. J is TRBJ1-1 and V is TRBV18; D gene uncertain. The TCR sequence derives from a female donor in good health, enrolled as a control in a pregnancy study. The CDR3 region is CASSPPLTPEAFF. As DNA, the CDR3 is TGTGCCAGCTCACCACCACTTACTCCGGAAGCTTTCTTT.